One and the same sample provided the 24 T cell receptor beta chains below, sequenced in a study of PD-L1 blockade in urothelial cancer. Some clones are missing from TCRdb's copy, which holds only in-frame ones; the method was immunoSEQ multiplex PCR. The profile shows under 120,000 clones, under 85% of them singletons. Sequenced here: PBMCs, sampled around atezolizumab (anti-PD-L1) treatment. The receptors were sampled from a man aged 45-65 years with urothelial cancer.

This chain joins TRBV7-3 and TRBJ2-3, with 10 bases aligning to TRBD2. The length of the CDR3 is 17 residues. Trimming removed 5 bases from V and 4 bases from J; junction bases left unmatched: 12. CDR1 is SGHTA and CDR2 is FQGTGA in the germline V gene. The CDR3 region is CASSPRGLAGESDTQYF. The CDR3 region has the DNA TGTGCCAGCAGCCCTCGGGGGCTAGCGGGAGAGTCAGATACGCAGTATTTT.

The CDR3 reads CASSQEYQETQYF. The CDR3 DNA sequence: TGTGCCAGTAGCCAAGAGTACCAAGAGACCCAGTACTTC. The chain has TRBV19 and TRBJ2-5; D unresolved. The CDR3 has 13 residues. The V gene's germline CDR1 is LNHDA and CDR2 SQIVND (reference sequence). V was clipped by 6 bases and J by 0 bases, with 8 bases between them.

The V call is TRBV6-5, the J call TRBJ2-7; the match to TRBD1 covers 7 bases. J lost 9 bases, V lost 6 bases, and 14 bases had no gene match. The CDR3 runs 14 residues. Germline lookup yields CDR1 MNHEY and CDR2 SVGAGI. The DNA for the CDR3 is TGTGCCAGCAGCCCGATGGTAGGGGGCCTCTTGCAGTACTTC. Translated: CASSPMVGGLLQYF.

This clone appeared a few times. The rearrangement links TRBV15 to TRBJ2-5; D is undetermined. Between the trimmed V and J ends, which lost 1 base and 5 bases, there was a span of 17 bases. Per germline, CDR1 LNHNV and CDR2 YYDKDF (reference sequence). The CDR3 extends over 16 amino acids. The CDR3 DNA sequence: TGTGCCACCAGCAGAGGTTTACAGTCCCGTGATGAGACCCAGTACTTC. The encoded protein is CATSRGLQSRDETQYF.

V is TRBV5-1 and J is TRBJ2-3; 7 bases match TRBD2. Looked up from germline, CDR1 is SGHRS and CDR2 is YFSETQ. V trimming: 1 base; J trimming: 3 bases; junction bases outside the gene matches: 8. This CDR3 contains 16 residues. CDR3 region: CASSLIGGSSTDTQYF. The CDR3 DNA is TGCGCCAGCAGCTTGATCGGCGGGAGTAGTACAGATACGCAGTATTTT.

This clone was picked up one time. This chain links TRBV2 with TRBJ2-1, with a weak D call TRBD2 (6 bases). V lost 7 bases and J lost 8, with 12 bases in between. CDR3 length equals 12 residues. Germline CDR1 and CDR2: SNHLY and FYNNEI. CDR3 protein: CASNRLVDEQFF. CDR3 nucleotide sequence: TGTGCCAGCAATAGACTAGTCGATGAGCAGTTCTTC.

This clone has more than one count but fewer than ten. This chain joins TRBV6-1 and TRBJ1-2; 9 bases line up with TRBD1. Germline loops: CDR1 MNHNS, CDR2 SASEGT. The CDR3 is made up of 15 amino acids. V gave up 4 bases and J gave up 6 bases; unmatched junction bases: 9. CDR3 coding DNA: TGTGCCAGCAGTGTGACCGCGACAGGGGGGGATGGCTACACCTTC. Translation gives CASSVTATGGDGYTF.

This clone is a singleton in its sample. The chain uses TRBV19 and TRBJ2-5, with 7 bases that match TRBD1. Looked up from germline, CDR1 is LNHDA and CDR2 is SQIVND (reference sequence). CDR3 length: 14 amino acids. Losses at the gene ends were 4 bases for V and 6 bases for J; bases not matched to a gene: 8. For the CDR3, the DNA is TGTGCCAGTAGTACTACAGGGGTAGCAAAGACCCAGTACTTC. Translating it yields CASSTTGVAKTQYF.

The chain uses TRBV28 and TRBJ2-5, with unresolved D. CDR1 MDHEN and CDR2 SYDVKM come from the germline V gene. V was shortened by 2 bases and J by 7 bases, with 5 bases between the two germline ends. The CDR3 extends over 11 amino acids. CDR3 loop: CASSLGGTQYF. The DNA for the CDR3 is TGTGCCAGCAGTTTAGGCGGGACCCAGTACTTC. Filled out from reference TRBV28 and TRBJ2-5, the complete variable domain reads DVKVTQSSRYLVKRTGEKVFLECVQDMDHENMFWYRQDPGLGLRLIYFSYDVKMKEKGDIPEGYSVSREKKERFSLILESASTNQTSMYLCASSLGGTQYFGPGTRLLVL.

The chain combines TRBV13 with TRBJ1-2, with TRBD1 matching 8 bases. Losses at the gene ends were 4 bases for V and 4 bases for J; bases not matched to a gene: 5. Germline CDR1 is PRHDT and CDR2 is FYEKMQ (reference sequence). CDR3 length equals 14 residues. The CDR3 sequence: CASSWTGFPYGYTF. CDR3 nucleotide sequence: TGTGCCAGCAGCTGGACAGGGTTTCCCTATGGCTACACCTTC.

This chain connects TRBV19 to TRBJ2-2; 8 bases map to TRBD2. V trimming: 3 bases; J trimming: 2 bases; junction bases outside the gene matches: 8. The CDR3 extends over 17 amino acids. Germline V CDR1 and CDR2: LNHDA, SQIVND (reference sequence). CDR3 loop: CASSIPWTSINTGELFF. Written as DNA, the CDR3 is TGTGCCAGTAGTATCCCCTGGACTAGCATCAACACCGGGGAGCTGTTTTTT.

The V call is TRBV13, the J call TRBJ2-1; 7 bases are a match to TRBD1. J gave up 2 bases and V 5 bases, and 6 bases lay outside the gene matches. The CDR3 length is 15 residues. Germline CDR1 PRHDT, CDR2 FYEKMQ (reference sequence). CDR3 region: CASSLDRAPYNEQFF. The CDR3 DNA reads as TGTGCCAGCAGCCTAGACAGGGCTCCCTACAATGAGCAGTTCTTC.

CDR3 in amino acids: CASSLARAYEQYF. Here the CDR3 DNA reads TGTGCCAGCAGTTTAGCGCGGGCCTACGAGCAGTACTTC. The rearrangement joins TRBV6-5 to TRBJ2-7; the D gene is possibly TRBD2 (5 bases). With 4 bases removed from V and 2 bases from J, the gap between germline ends came to 9 bases. Germline assignment: CDR1 MNHEY and CDR2 SVGAGI. This CDR3 comprises 13 residues.

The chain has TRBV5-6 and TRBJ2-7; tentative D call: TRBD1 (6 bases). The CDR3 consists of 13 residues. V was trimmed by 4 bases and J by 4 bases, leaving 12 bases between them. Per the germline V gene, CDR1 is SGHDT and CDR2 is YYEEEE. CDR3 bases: TGTGCCAGCAGCCTCGGGACACAGTACGAGCAGTACTTC. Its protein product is CASSLGTQYEQYF. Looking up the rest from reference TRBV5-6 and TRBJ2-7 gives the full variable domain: DAGVTQSPTHLIKTRGQQVTLRCSPKSGHDTVSWYQQALGQGPQFIFQYYEEEERQRGNFPDRFSGHQFPNYSSELNVNALLLGDSALYLCASSLGTQYEQYFGPGTRLTVT.

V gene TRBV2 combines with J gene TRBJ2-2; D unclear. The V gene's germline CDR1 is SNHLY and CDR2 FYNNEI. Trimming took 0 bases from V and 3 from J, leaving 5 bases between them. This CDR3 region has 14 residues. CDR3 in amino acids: CASSEAGHTGELFF. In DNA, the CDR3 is TGTGCCAGCAGTGAAGCTGGGCACACCGGGGAGCTGTTTTTT.

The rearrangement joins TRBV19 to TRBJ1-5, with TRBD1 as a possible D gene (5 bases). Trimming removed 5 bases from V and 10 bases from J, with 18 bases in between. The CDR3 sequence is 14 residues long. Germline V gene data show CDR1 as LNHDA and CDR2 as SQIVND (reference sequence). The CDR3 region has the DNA TGTGCCAGTAGTCAATCCCGGACAATCGGTCCCCAGCATTTT. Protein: CASSQSRTIGPQHF.

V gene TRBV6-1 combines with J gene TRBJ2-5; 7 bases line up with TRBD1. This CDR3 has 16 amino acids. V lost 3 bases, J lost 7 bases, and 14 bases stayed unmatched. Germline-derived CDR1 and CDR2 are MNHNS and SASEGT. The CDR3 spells CASSEATQGQRVTQYF. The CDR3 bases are TGTGCCAGCAGTGAGGCAACACAGGGGCAAAGGGTGACCCAGTACTTC.

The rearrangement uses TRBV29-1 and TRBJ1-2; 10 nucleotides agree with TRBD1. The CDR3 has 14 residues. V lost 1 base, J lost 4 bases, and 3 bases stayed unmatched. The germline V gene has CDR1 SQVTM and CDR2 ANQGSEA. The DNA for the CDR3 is TGCAGCGTTGAAGGGACAGGGGGGGTCTATGGCTACACCTTC. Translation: CSVEGTGGVYGYTF.

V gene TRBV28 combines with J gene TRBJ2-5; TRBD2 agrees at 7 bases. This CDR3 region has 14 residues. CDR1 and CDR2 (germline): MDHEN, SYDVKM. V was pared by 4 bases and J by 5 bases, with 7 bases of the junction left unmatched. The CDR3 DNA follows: TGTGCCAGCAGTTCGCCGACTAGCCGGGAGACCCAGTACTTC. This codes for CASSSPTSRETQYF.

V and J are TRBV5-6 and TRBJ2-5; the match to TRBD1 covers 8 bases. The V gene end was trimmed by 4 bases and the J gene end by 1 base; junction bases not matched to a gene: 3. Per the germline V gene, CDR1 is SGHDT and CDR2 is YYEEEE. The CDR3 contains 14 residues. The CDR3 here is CASSRQGAQETQYF. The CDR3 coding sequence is TGTGCCAGCAGCCGGCAGGGGGCCCAAGAGACCCAGTACTTC.

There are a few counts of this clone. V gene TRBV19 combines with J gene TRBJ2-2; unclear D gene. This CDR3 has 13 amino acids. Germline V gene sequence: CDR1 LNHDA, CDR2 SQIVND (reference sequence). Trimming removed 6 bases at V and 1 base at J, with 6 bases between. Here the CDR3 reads CASSYLNTGELFF. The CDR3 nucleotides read TGTGCCAGTAGCTACCTGAACACCGGGGAGCTGTTTTTT.

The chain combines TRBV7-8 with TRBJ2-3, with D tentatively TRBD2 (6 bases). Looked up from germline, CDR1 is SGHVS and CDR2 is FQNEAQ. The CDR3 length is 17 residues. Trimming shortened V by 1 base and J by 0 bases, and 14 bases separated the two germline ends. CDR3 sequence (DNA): TGTGCCAGCAGCTTAGGGGGCAGCGGACTAAGCACAGATACGCAGTATTTT. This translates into CASSLGGSGLSTDTQYF. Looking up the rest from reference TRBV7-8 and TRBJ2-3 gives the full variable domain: GAGVSQSPRYKVAKRGQDVALRCDPISGHVSLFWYQQALGQGPEFLTYFQNEAQLDKSGLPSDRFFAERPEGSVSTLKIQRTQQEDSAVYLCASSLGGSGLSTDTQYFGPGTRLTVL.

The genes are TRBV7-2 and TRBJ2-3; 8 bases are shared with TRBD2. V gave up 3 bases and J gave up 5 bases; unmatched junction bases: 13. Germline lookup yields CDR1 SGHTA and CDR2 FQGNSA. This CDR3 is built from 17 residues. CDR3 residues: CASSFRLGAGDVDTQYF. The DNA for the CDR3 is TGTGCCAGCAGCTTTAGGCTGGGAGCGGGAGACGTAGATACGCAGTATTTT.

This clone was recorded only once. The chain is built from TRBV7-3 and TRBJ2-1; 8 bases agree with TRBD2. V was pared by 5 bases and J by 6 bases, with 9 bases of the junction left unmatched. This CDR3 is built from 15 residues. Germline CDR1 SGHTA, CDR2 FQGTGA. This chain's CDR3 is CASSSSGGPSNEQFF. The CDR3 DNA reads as TGTGCCAGCAGCAGCTCGGGAGGGCCGTCCAATGAGCAGTTCTTC. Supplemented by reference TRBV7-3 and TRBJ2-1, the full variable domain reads GAGVSQTPSNKVTEKGKYVELRCDPISGHTALYWYRQSLGQGPEFLIYFQGTGAADDSGLPNDRFFAVRPEGSVSTLKIQRTERGDSAVYLCASSSSGGPSNEQFFGPGTRLTVL.